These 21 T cell receptor beta chains share one sample of origin, sequenced in a study of neurological immune-mediated disorders. Time point described: technical triplicate 3. TCRdb recomputed calls from the 5' RACE reads with MiXCR, one row per CDR3 protein. This sample has 45,000 or so distinct CDR3 sequences, with 20% to 25% found just once. The sequenced sample consisted of PBMCs. The source of these receptors is a man in his 60s with HTLV-1-associated myelopathy (HAM/TSP).

This clonotype came up many times. The gene calls are TRBV28 and TRBJ2-7; 8 bases align to TRBD1. V lost 3 bases, J lost 7 bases, and 5 bases stayed unmatched. Looked up from germline, CDR1 is MDHEN and CDR2 is SYDVKM. The CDR3 is 13 amino acids. CDR3 nucleotide sequence: TGTGCCAGCAGTTTCACAGGGGGTAGGGAGCAGTACTTC. Translating gives CASSFTGGREQYF. The entire variable domain, with the rest obtained from reference TRBV28 and TRBJ2-7, is as follows: DVKVTQSSRYLVKRTGEKVFLECVQDMDHENMFWYRQDPGLGLRLIYFSYDVKMKEKGDIPEGYSVSREKKERFSLILESASTNQTSMYLCASSFTGGREQYFGPGTRLTVT.

The CDR3 DNA follows: TGTGCCAGCAGCTTAGGCGGGAATACAGATACGCAGTATTTT. It codes for CASSLGGNTDTQYF. This rearrangement joins TRBV7-6 to TRBJ2-3; D is perhaps TRBD2 (6 bases). Trimming removed 1 base from V and 3 bases from J, with 8 bases in between. Per the germline V gene, CDR1 is SGHVS and CDR2 is FNYEAQ. The CDR3 is 14 residues long. Using reference TRBV7-6 and TRBJ2-3 for the parts outside the CDR3, the full variable domain is GAGVSQSPRYKVTKRGQDVALRCDPISGHVSLYWYRQALGQGPEFLTYFNYEAQQDKSGLPNDRFSAERPEGSISTLTIQRTEQRDSAMYRCASSLGGNTDTQYFGPGTRLTVL.

This clonotype occurred many times. The chain carries TRBV5-5 and TRBJ1-1, with D possibly TRBD1 on 5 matching bases. This CDR3 has 14 amino acids. Germline V CDR1 and CDR2: SGHKS, YYEKEE (reference sequence). Trimming took 0 bases from V and 0 from J, leaving 6 bases between them. The CDR3 DNA reads TGTGCCAGCAGCTTGGGGGGCCTGAACACTGAAGCTTTCTTT. Its translation: CASSLGGLNTEAFF.

CDR3 in amino acids: CASSGETGEVYTQYF. The CDR3 nucleotides are TGTGCCAGCAGCGGTGAGACAGGGGAGGTATATACGCAGTATTTT. The chain uses TRBV7-9 and TRBJ2-3; 8 bases match TRBD1. CDR1 is SEHNR and CDR2 is FQNEAQ in the germline V gene (reference sequence). CDR3 size: 15 residues. V was clipped by 5 bases and J by 7 bases; unmatched bases: 11. The whole variable domain, filled in from reference TRBV7-9 and TRBJ2-3, reads DTGVSQNPRHKITKRGQNVTFRCDPISEHNRLYWYRQTLGQGPEFLTYFQNEAQLEKSRLLSDRFSAERPKGSFSTLEIQRTEQGDSAMYLCASSGETGEVYTQYFGPGTRLTVL.

The chain links TRBV2 to TRBJ2-3, with D possibly being TRBD1 (6 bases). From germline, CDR1 is SNHLY and CDR2 FYNNEI. V lost 5 bases and J 6 bases, leaving 24 bases between the germline ends. CDR3 size: 17 residues. The CDR3 nucleotides read TGTGCCAGCAGTTCGCGCGCCACAGGGATGGGGACGGATACGCAGTATTTT. Its translation is CASSSRATGMGTDTQYF.

In this sample, this clonotype turned up many times. The rearrangement joins TRBV25-1 to TRBJ1-6; weak D call: TRBD1 (5 bases). The germline V gene has CDR1 MGHDK and CDR2 SYGVNS. The ends were cut back, 5 bases at V and 6 bases at J, with 11 bases in the middle. This CDR3 is 14 amino acids long. The CDR3 region has the DNA TGTGCCAGCAGTATCCAGGGCCTTAATTCACCCCTCCACTTT. Encoded protein: CASSIQGLNSPLHF.

The table lists this clonotype with many counts. The chain has TRBV10-3 and TRBJ2-7, with 9 bases that match TRBD1. Germline CDR1 reads ENHRY; CDR2 reads SYGVKD. Trimming cost V 5 bases and J 9 bases; bases outside gene matches: 11. The CDR3 has 14 residues. Here the CDR3 DNA reads TGTGCCATCAGTCAGCTAGGACAGGGGATATCGCAGTACTTC. This sequence encodes CAISQLGQGISQYF.

This clonotype was observed at least ten times. This chain uses TRBV5-6 with TRBJ2-1, with TRBD2 matching 9 bases. Trimming at V came to 2 bases and at J to 5 bases, leaving 11 bases not matched to a gene. The CDR3 has 17 residues. The germline V gene encodes CDR1 SGHDT and CDR2 YYEEEE. As DNA, the CDR3 is TGTGCCAGCAGCTTACCGGGACTAGCATCGACCAACAATGAGCAGTTCTTC. Translated: CASSLPGLASTNNEQFF. The whole variable domain, remainder taken from reference TRBV5-6 and TRBJ2-1, is DAGVTQSPTHLIKTRGQQVTLRCSPKSGHDTVSWYQQALGQGPQFIFQYYEEEERQRGNFPDRFSGHQFPNYSSELNVNALLLGDSALYLCASSLPGLASTNNEQFFGPGTRLTVL.

The chain carries TRBV6-6 and TRBJ1-1; possibly TRBD1 for D (6 bases). Trimming removed 2 bases from V and 5 bases from J, with 9 bases in between. The germline gives CDR1 MNHNY, CDR2 SVGAGI (reference sequence). The CDR3 length is 13 residues. The CDR3 protein is CASSYGGATEAFF. The CDR3, as DNA: TGTGCCAGCAGTTACGGGGGGGCGACTGAAGCTTTCTTT.

This clonotype was recorded at least ten times. The genes are TRBV5-1 and TRBJ1-2; 9 nucleotides match TRBD1. J gave up 5 bases and V 0 bases, and 5 bases lay outside the gene matches. The CDR3 covers 15 residues. Germline values: CDR1 SGHRS, CDR2 YFSETQ. The CDR3 region is CASSLGTGVFYGYTF. The CDR3 region has the DNA TGCGCCAGCAGCTTGGGGACAGGGGTCTTTTATGGCTACACCTTC.

This clonotype was picked up many times. The V gene is TRBV7-9, the J gene TRBJ2-7, with TRBD2 matching over 7 bases. The length of the CDR3 is 11 residues. Trimming removed 8 bases from V and 10 bases from J; junction bases left unmatched: 8. CDR1 and CDR2 (germline): SEHNR, FQNEAQ (reference sequence). This CDR3 is CASAGDYSQYF. CDR3 bases: TGTGCCAGCGCCGGGGACTACAGCCAGTACTTC.

Many counts were recorded for this clonotype. This chain connects TRBV5-1 to TRBJ2-7; TRBD1 might be the D (6 bases). CDR1 SGHRS and CDR2 YFSETQ come from the germline V gene. V was cut by 0 bases and J by 5 bases, with 12 bases left in between. The CDR3 has 14 residues. The CDR3 DNA is TGCGCCAGCAGCTTGGCACAGGGAGTAAACGAGCAGTACTTC. It codes for CASSLAQGVNEQYF.

This clonotype was counted many times. The CDR3 sequence is CASSTSGRGETQYF. CDR3 sequence (DNA): TGTGCCAGCAGTACTAGCGGGAGGGGAGAGACCCAGTACTTC. This rearrangement joins TRBV12-3 or TRBV12-4 to TRBJ2-5, with 13 bases identical to TRBD2. CDR3 size: 14 residues. The trim removed 5 bases at V and 4 bases at J, leaving 1 base unmatched.

Ten or more counts support this clonotype. The V and J genes are TRBV6-2 or TRBV6-3 and TRBJ2-1; D is possibly TRBD2 (6 bases). Trimming removed 7 bases at V and 0 bases at J, with 16 bases between. This CDR3 is 16 amino acids long. Germline CDR1 and CDR2: MNHEY and SVGEGT. CDR3 in DNA: TGTGCCAGCATCCCAAGACTAGGGAGCTCCTACAATGAGCAGTTCTTC. It translates to CASIPRLGSSYNEQFF.

There are many counts of this clonotype. V and J are TRBV19 and TRBJ2-2; D is uncertain. Germline V gives CDR1 LNHDA, CDR2 SQIVND (reference sequence). V was clipped by 5 bases and J by 6 bases, with 7 bases between them. The CDR3 spans 12 residues. The DNA of the CDR3 is TGTGCCAGTAGTGCCCGACCCGGGGAGCTGTTTTTT. It codes for CASSARPGELFF.

To note about this clonotype: The junction and the germline gene differ at one end; a read error may be behind it. The V gene is TRBV9, the J gene TRBJ2-2, with 8 bases identical to TRBD2. The CDR3 loop spans 18 amino acids. Germline CDR1 and CDR2: SGDLS and YYNGEE. The CDR3 DNA follows: TGTGCCAGCAGCGCCGAGGGCGGCGGGGGGTTGAAAACCGGGGCGCTGTTTTTT. Its protein product is CASSAEGGGGLKTGALFF.

This clonotype was picked up many times. The V and J genes are TRBV20-1 and TRBJ2-5, with TRBD1 matching over 7 bases. The CDR3 is 13 amino acids. The junction had 4 bases not matched to a gene; V was cut back by 6 bases and J by 0 bases. Germline V gives CDR1 DFQATT, CDR2 SNEGSKA (reference sequence). CDR3: CSASTGNQETQYF. CDR3 coding DNA: TGCAGTGCGTCGACAGGGAACCAAGAGACCCAGTACTTC.

This clonotype appeared many times. This chain joins TRBV28 and TRBJ1-1, with 7 positions matching TRBD1. V gave up 5 bases and J gave up 4 bases; unmatched junction bases: 7. Germline V gene lookup returns CDR1 MDHEN and CDR2 SYDVKM. There are 14 residues in the CDR3. The CDR3 region has the DNA TGTGCCAGCAGTCCCTCAGGGGGGGGCACTGAAGCTTTCTTT. This gives the protein CASSPSGGGTEAFF.

On this clonotype itself: Just one base apart from a much larger clone, this may be a read error. DNA for the CDR3: TGTGCCAGCAGTTTGAGGCGGTCCTCCTACAATGAGCAGTTCTTC. This gives the protein CASSLRRSSYNEQFF. The chain is built from TRBV12-3 or TRBV12-4 and TRBJ2-1; no firm D call. The CDR3 sequence is 15 residues long. The V end was cut by 3 bases, the J end by 0 bases, with 9 bases between.

This clonotype has at least ten counts. V and J are TRBV7-6 and TRBJ1-5; TRBD1 agrees at 7 bases. The V gene's germline CDR1 is SGHVS and CDR2 FNYEAQ. The ends lost 5 bases at V and 5 bases at J; junction bases unmatched: 15. The CDR3 totals 17 residues. The CDR3 loop is CASSPYPPGGLYQPQHF. The CDR3 DNA reads TGTGCCAGCAGCCCCTATCCTCCAGGGGGTTTGTATCAGCCCCAGCATTTT.

This clonotype appeared many times. The chain combines TRBV10-3 with TRBJ1-6; 7 nucleotides match TRBD1. Trimming at V came to 6 bases and at J to 8 bases, leaving 1 base not matched to a gene. The CDR3 length is 12 residues. Germline lookup yields CDR1 ENHRY and CDR2 SYGVKD. Written as DNA, the CDR3 is TGTGCCATCAGGGGGACAGATTCACCCCTCCACTTT. It yields the protein CAIRGTDSPLHF.